A single sample is the source of the 12 T cell receptor beta chains below, sequenced in a study of OX40 agonist ivuxolimab in advanced cancers. Assay used: immunoSEQ multiplex PCR; TCRdb lists only in-frame clones, some missing. The sample records tens of thousands of clones, around nine tenths being singletons. The starting material was CD4+ or CD8+ T cells sorted from blood, obtained in a trial of the OX40 agonist ivuxolimab. Source of these receptors: an adult with an advanced solid tumor such as melanoma, head and neck, liver or kidney cancer.

The chain uses TRBV6-6 and TRBJ1-1; 10 bases are a match to TRBD1. Germline lookup yields CDR1 MNHNY and CDR2 SVGAGI (reference sequence). The trim removed 6 bases at V and 4 bases at J, leaving 5 bases unmatched. The CDR3 consists of 14 residues. The CDR3 protein is CASRTGQGSTEAFF. In DNA form, the CDR3 reads TGTGCCAGCAGAACGGGACAGGGGAGCACTGAAGCTTTCTTT.

J is TRBJ1-2 and V is TRBV4-1; tentative D call: TRBD1 (5 bases). Germline CDR1 is MGHRA and CDR2 is YSYEKL. The germline V and J ends were trimmed by 0 bases and 4 bases, with 12 bases remaining between them. There are 15 residues in the CDR3. The DNA for the CDR3 is TGCGCCAGCAGCCAAGATTCAGGGAGGACCTATGGCTACACCTTC. It is translated as CASSQDSGRTYGYTF.

The J gene is TRBJ2-7, the V gene TRBV5-4; 11 positions agree with TRBD1. The germline CDR1 and CDR2 sequences are SGHNT and YYREEE (reference sequence). The CDR3 covers 15 residues. With 4 bases clipped from V and 3 bases from J, the junction kept 6 bases outside the gene matches. This CDR3 is CASSVGTGGFYEQYF. The CDR3 DNA reads as TGTGCCAGCAGCGTGGGGACAGGGGGTTTCTACGAGCAGTACTTC.

The gene calls are TRBV27 and TRBJ1-6, with D uncertain. V was pared by 3 bases and J by 10 bases, with 7 bases between. The CDR3 totals 12 residues. Germline assignment: CDR1 MNHEY and CDR2 SMNVEV (reference sequence). This CDR3 reads CASSFLGSPLHF. In DNA form, the CDR3 reads TGTGCCAGCAGTTTTCTCGGCTCACCCCTCCACTTT.

V usage is TRBV10-3 and J usage is TRBJ2-5; D call uncertain. CDR1 and CDR2 from the germline V gene are ENHRY and SYGVKD. V was clipped by 10 bases and J by 5 bases, with 14 bases between them. CDR3 length: 12 residues. CDR3 protein: CATDPTVETQYF. The CDR3 nucleotides are TGTGCCACAGACCCCACCGTTGAGACCCAGTACTTC.

The chain recombines TRBV5-1 with TRBJ2-3, with TRBD1 identical over 9 bases. The CDR3 loop spans 15 amino acids. Losses at the gene ends were 0 bases for V and 5 bases for J; bases not matched to a gene: 4. Germline V gives CDR1 SGHRS, CDR2 YFSETQ. CDR3: CASSLGDRARDTQYF. The CDR3 bases are TGCGCCAGCAGCTTGGGGGACAGGGCCCGAGATACGCAGTATTTT.

V and J are TRBV11-3 and TRBJ1-4; 9 bases align to TRBD1. The V gene's germline CDR1 is SGHNT and CDR2 YENEEA. The CDR3 extends over 14 amino acids. After removal of 4 bases from V and 6 bases from J, the junction contained 3 bases not matched to a gene. The DNA of the CDR3 is TGTGCCAGCAGCTCGGGACAGGGAGATGAAAAACTGTTTTTT. Residues: CASSSGQGDEKLFF. Full variable domain (outside the CDR3, taken from reference TRBV11-3 and TRBJ1-4): EAGVVQSPRYKIIEKKQPVAFWCNPISGHNTLYWYLQNLGQGPELLIRYENEEAVDDSQLPKDRFSAERLKGVDSTLKIQPAELGDSAVYLCASSSGQGDEKLFFGSGTQLSVL.

The V gene is TRBV25-1, the J gene TRBJ2-3; D is possibly TRBD2 (6 bases). CDR1 and CDR2 from the germline V gene are MGHDK and SYGVNS. V was clipped by 5 bases and J by 3 bases, with 12 bases between them. The CDR3 sequence is 14 residues long. CDR3 nucleotide sequence: TGTGCCAGCAGTCTAGCGTTAGGGACAGATACGCAGTATTTT. It translates to CASSLALGTDTQYF.

This clone was detected only once. The rearrangement links TRBV11-3 to TRBJ2-2; a weak D match, TRBD1 (5 bases). Per germline, CDR1 SGHNT and CDR2 YENEEA. Trimming shortened V by 2 bases and J by 0 bases, and 10 bases separated the two germline ends. This CDR3 spans 16 amino acids. The CDR3 DNA reads as TGTGCCAGCAGCTTACGACAGACAGCGAACACCGGGGAGCTGTTTTTT. As protein: CASSLRQTANTGELFF. The full variable domain, with the rest looked up from reference TRBV11-3 and TRBJ2-2, is EAGVVQSPRYKIIEKKQPVAFWCNPISGHNTLYWYLQNLGQGPELLIRYENEEAVDDSQLPKDRFSAERLKGVDSTLKIQPAELGDSAVYLCASSLRQTANTGELFFGEGSRLTVL.

The rearrangement joins TRBV7-2 to TRBJ2-7; TRBD2 matches 8 bases. The J segment lost 4 bases and the V segment lost 0 bases, leaving 8 bases of the junction unmatched. Germline V gene data show CDR1 as SGHTA and CDR2 as FQGNSA. The CDR3 contains 16 residues. The CDR3 region has the DNA TGTGCCAGCAGCTTAGCCTCTAGTAGCGGGAAATACGAGCAGTACTTC. It is translated as CASSLASSSGKYEQYF.

The chain recombines TRBV11-2 with TRBJ1-2, with D unresolved. The CDR3 contains 17 residues. The germline V and J ends were trimmed by 5 bases and 0 bases, with 19 bases remaining between them. Germline lookup yields CDR1 SGHAT and CDR2 FQNNGV. CDR3 in DNA: TGTGCCAGCAGCCCAAGTGAGTTTAGAAAACCTAACTATGGCTACACCTTC. Translation gives CASSPSEFRKPNYGYTF.

Only one count was recorded for this clone. This chain uses TRBV13 with TRBJ1-5; D call uncertain. From germline, CDR1 is PRHDT and CDR2 FYEKMQ (reference sequence). Trimming took off 0 bases at V and 4 bases at J, with 7 bases between the two ends. There are 14 residues in the CDR3. The DNA for the CDR3 is TGTGCCAGCAGCTTAGGCCAGAAGAATCAGCCCCAGCATTTT. Protein product: CASSLGQKNQPQHF.